This entry lists 15 T cell receptor beta chains sequenced from one sample in a study of blood T cell repertoires in COVID-19. TCRdb's copy holds only in-frame clones and misses some; the assay was immunoSEQ multiplex PCR. The data show more than 150,000 clones, with 81% seen just once and 10% to 15% held by the top ten. Sequenced sample: peripheral blood. Receptor source: a woman of 80 years or more with COVID-19, enrolled during active disease.

This rearrangement joins TRBV28 to TRBJ1-1, with D maybe TRBD1 (6 bases). Trimming took off 8 bases at V and 0 bases at J, with 10 bases between the two ends. Germline CDR1 reads MDHEN; CDR2 reads SYDVKM. There are 13 residues in the CDR3. The CDR3 sequence is CASLGQMNTEAFF. The DNA of the CDR3 is TGTGCCAGCCTGGGACAAATGAACACTGAAGCTTTCTTT.

The DNA for the CDR3 is TGTGCCAGCAGCTTAGAGTCCACGGGAGTAAATGAGCAGTTCTTC. The encoded protein is CASSLESTGVNEQFF. The chain is built from TRBV11-3 and TRBJ2-1, with a weak D call TRBD2 (6 bases). From germline, CDR1 is SGHNT and CDR2 YENEEA. The CDR3 is 15 residues long. V dropped 0 bases and J dropped 7 bases, with 13 bases sitting between them.

As for this clone: Other DNA sequences in the sample encode the same CDR3. The CDR3 here is CASSFSADTQYF. The CDR3 nucleotides are TGTGCCAGCAGCTTTAGCGCAGATACGCAGTATTTT. This chain connects TRBV7-2 to TRBJ2-3, with D possibly being TRBD2 (5 bases). This CDR3 has 12 amino acids. Germline CDR1 and CDR2: SGHTA and FQGNSA. Deletions cut 3 bases from V and 4 bases from J, with 5 bases between.

The chain combines TRBV30 with TRBJ2-2; a possible D gene is TRBD2 (5 bases). The CDR3 is 15 residues long. Trimming cost V 0 bases and J 1 base, with 9 bases left between them. CDR1 GTSNPN and CDR2 SVGIG come from the germline V gene (reference sequence). Here the CDR3 DNA reads TGTGCCTGGAGTGTACCGGGGAGGAACACCGGGGAGCTGTTTTTT. As protein: CAWSVPGRNTGELFF.

The V and J genes are TRBV12-3 or TRBV12-4 and TRBJ2-5; TRBD1 might be the D (6 bases). V dropped 3 bases and J dropped 6 bases, with 11 bases sitting between them. The CDR3 covers 13 residues. DNA of the CDR3: TGTGCCAGCAGTTTCTCAGGGGTACAGACCCAGTACTTC. Amino acid sequence: CASSFSGVQTQYF.

The chain uses TRBV2 and TRBJ2-7, with TRBD2 identical over 12 bases. V trimming: 6 bases; J trimming: 2 bases; junction bases outside the gene matches: 2. Germline V gene sequence: CDR1 SNHLY, CDR2 FYNNEI. The CDR3 is made up of 14 amino acids. This CDR3 is CASSLAGGAYEQYF. In nucleotides, the CDR3 is TGTGCCAGCAGCCTAGCGGGGGGGGCCTACGAGCAGTACTTC.

This clone showed up just once. Compared with germline, one end of the junction differs, possibly owing to a read error. The chain uses TRBV6-5 and TRBJ2-7, with 7 nucleotides matching TRBD1. The CDR3 spans 13 residues. From germline, CDR1 is MNHEY and CDR2 SVGAGI. CDR3 region: CASSYSSGQERNF. DNA for the CDR3: TGTGCCAGCAGTTACTCGAGTGGACAGGAGAGAAATTTC.

This chain uses TRBV3-1 (or the pseudogene TRBV3-2) with TRBJ1-2; D possibly corresponds to TRBD1 (6 bases). This CDR3 has 15 amino acids. V shed 2 bases and J shed 5 bases, with 15 bases lying between them. The germline gives CDR1 LGHDT, CDR2 YNNKEL (reference sequence). This CDR3 is CASSQMQGHRYGYTF. CDR3 sequence (DNA): TGTGCCAGCAGCCAAATGCAGGGGCACCGATATGGCTACACCTTC.

The chain has TRBV2 and TRBJ1-2; 7 nucleotides match TRBD1. CDR1 is SNHLY and CDR2 is FYNNEI in the germline V gene. The junction had 8 bases not matched to a gene; V was cut back by 6 bases and J by 4 bases. There are 14 residues in the CDR3. CDR3 sequence (DNA): TGTGCCAGCAGGGAGACAGGGCTGGGCTATGGCTACACCTTC. It yields the protein CASRETGLGYGYTF.

This clone was seen more than once but under ten times. The chain is built from TRBV29-1 and TRBJ1-3; TRBD1 matches 10 bases. Trimming cost V 7 bases and J 2 bases; bases outside gene matches: 2. The CDR3 runs to 13 residues. Germline V CDR1 and CDR2: SQVTM, ANQGSEA. The CDR3 loop is CSGGQGAGNTIYF. The CDR3 DNA reads TGCAGCGGCGGACAGGGGGCTGGAAACACCATATATTTT.

The V call is TRBV19, the J call TRBJ1-2; 9 nucleotides agree with TRBD1. The germline gives CDR1 LNHDA, CDR2 SQIVND (reference sequence). The CDR3 is made up of 13 amino acids. The ends lost 7 bases at V and 4 bases at J; junction bases unmatched: 4. CDR3 sequence: CASTTGGSYGYTF. The CDR3, as DNA: TGTGCCAGTACGACAGGGGGAAGCTATGGCTACACCTTC. Full variable domain (outside the CDR3, taken from reference TRBV19 and TRBJ1-2): DGGITQSPKYLFRKEGQNVTLSCEQNLNHDAMYWYRQDPGQGLRLIYYSQIVNDFQKGDIAEGYSVSREKKESFPLTVTSAQKNPTAFYLCASTTGGSYGYTFGSGTRLTVV.

The chain carries TRBV10-3 and TRBJ1-2, with 7 positions matching TRBD1. The CDR3 runs to 15 residues. Germline V gives CDR1 ENHRY, CDR2 SYGVKD. V was clipped by 10 bases and J by 4 bases; unmatched bases: 15. CDR3 residues: CASTTGSSGGYGYTF. The CDR3 nucleotides are TGTGCCAGTACGACAGGGAGTAGCGGTGGCTATGGCTACACCTTC.

The CDR3 loop reads CASSPFIQGNTEAFF. Here the CDR3 DNA reads TGTGCCAGCAGCCCTTTCATACAGGGGAACACTGAAGCTTTCTTT. V gene TRBV5-8 combines with J gene TRBJ1-1; weak D call: TRBD1 (6 bases). CDR1 and CDR2 from the germline V gene are SGHTS and YDEGEE. The CDR3 has 15 residues. V was shortened by 4 bases and J by 1 base, with 14 bases between the two germline ends.

The chain couples TRBV5-1 to TRBJ1-2; the D gene is possibly TRBD1 (5 bases). This CDR3 spans 15 amino acids. V lost 6 bases and J 0 bases, leaving 15 bases between the germline ends. Germline loops: CDR1 SGHRS, CDR2 YFSETQ. As DNA, the CDR3 is TGCGCCAGCACTATGGGGCCACCTCCTAACTATGGCTACACCTTC. This gives the protein CASTMGPPPNYGYTF.

The chain joins TRBV6-5 to TRBJ1-2; 7 bases agree with TRBD1. The CDR3 runs 12 residues. Trimming removed 6 bases from V and 3 bases from J; junction bases left unmatched: 1. Germline CDR1 MNHEY, CDR2 SVGAGI. The CDR3 loop reads CASRGTDYGYTF. CDR3 nucleotide sequence: TGTGCCAGCAGGGGGACAGACTATGGCTACACCTTC.